This TCR beta chain was sequenced for a study of blood T cell repertoires in COVID-19. Profiled with immunoSEQ multiplex PCR; TCRdb holds only in-frame clones, not every one. This table has about 220,000 clones, approximately 80% appearing once. Two negative PCRs, clearance, or symptom resolution were required of recovered Cohort 3 donors. This clone was observed once. V lost 8 bases, J lost 4 bases, and 7 bases stayed unmatched. The CDR3 totals 13 residues. The germline V gene encodes CDR1 MNHEY and CDR2 SMNVEV (reference sequence). This TCR was recovered from a man between 40 and 49 years old who had recovered from COVID-19. Sequenced material: PBMCs or T cells enriched from blood (not recorded which). The chain has TRBV27 and TRBJ1-2; 7 bases are shared with TRBD1. The CDR3 DNA is TGTGCCAGCGCGGACAGGCGGGGCTATGGCTACACCTTC. It yields the protein CASADRRGYGYTF.